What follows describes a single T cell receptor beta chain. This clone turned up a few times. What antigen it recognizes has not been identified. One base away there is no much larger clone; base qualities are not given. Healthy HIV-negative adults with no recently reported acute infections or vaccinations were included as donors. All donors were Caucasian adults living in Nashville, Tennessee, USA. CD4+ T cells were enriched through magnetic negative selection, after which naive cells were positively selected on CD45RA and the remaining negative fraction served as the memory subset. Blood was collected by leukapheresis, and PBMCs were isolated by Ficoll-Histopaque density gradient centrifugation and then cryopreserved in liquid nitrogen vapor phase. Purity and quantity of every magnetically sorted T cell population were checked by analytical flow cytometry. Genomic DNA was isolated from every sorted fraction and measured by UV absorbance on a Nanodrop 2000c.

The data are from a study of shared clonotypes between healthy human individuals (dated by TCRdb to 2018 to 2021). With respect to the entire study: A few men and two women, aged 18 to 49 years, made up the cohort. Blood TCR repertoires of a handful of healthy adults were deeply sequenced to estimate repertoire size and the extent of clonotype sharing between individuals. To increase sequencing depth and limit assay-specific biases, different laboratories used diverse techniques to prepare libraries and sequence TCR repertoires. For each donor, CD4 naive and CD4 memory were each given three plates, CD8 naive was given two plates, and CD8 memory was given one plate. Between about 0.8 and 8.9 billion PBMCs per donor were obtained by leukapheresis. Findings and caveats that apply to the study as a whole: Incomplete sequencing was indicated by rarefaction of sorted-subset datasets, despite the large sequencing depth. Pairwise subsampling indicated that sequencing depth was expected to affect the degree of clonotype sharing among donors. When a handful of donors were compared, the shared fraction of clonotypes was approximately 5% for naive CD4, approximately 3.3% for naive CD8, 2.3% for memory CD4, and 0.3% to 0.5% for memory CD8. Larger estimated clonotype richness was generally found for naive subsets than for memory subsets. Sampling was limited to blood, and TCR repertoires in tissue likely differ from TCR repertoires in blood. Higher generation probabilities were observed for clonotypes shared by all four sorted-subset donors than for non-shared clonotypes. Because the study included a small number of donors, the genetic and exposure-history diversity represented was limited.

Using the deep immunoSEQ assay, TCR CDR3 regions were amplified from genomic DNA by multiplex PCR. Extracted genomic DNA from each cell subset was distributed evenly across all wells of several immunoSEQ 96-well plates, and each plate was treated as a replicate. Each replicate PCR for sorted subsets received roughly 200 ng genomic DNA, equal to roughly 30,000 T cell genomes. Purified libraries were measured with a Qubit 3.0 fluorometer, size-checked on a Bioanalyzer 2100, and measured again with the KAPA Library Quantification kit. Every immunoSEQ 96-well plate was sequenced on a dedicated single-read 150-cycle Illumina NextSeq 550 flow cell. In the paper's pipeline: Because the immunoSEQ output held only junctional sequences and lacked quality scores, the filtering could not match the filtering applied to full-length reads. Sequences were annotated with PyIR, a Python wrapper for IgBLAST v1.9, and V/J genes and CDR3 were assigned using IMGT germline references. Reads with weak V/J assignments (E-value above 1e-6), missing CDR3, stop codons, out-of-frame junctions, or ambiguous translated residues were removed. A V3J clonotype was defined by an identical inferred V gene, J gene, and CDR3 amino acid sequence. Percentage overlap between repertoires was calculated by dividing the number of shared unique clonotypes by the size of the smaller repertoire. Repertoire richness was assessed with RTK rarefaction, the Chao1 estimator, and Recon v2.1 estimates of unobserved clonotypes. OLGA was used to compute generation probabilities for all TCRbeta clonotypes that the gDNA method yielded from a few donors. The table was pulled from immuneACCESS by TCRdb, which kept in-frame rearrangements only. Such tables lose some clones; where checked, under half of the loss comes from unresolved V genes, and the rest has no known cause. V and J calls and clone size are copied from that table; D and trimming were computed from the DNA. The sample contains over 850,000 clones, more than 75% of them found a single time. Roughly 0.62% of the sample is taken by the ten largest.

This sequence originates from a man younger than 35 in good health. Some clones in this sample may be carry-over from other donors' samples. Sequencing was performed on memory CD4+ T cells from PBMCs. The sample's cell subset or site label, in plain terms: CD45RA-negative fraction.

The DNA is TGCGCCAGCAGATGGACAGCAGACTACGAGCAGTACTTC. This yields the protein CASRWTADYEQYF. Rearrangement joined TRBV5-1 to TRBJ2-5; the D gene is possibly TRBD1, with 6 bases matching. The assigned J gene may be wrong: the sequence end matches TRBJ2-7 better. The CDR1 and CDR2 encoded by the germline V gene are SGHRS and YFSETQ. The CDR3 runs 13 amino acids, cysteine and phenylalanine included. Only the CDR3 DNA is retained, 39 bases long and in frame from the first base.